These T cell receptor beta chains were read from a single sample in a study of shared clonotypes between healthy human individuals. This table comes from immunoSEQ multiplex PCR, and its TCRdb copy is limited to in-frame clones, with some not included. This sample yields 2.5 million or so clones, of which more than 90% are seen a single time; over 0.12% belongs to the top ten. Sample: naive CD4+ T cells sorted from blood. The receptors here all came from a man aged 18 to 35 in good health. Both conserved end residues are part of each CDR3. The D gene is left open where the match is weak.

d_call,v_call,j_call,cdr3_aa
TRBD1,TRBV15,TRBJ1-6,CATSRDQGTVSSYNSPLHF
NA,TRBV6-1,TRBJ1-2,CASTTGWRSNYGYTF
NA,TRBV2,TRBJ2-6,CASSGGLGANVLTF
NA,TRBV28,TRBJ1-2,CASSLITDGYTF
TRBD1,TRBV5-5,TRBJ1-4,CASSSRGGATNEKLFF
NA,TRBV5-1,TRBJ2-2,CASSLNIAGPTGELFF
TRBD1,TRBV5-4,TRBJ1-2,CASSQNRGQGYGYTF
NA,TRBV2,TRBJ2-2,CASSISGTNTGELFF
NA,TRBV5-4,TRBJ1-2,CASSLRTSGYGYTF
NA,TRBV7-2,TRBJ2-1,CASSLDGRVDNEQFF